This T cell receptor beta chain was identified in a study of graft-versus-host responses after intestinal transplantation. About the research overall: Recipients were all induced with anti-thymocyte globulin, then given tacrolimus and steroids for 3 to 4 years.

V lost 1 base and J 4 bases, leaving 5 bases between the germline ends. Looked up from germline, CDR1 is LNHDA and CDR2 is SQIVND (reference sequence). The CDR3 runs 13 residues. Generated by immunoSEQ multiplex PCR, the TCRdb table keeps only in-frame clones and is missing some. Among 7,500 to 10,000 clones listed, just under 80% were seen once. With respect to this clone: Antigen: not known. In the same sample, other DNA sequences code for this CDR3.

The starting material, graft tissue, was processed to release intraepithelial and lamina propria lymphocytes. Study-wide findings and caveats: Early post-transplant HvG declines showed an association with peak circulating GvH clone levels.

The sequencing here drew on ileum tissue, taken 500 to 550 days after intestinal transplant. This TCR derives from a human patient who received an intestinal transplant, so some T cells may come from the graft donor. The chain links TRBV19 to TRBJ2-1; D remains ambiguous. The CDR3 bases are TGTGCCAGTAGTATAGCCTTATACAATGAGCAGTTCTTC. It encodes CASSIALYNEQFF.